This T cell receptor (beta chain) is drawn from a study of T cells in Graves' hyperthyroidism and ophthalmopathy. This clonotype has a count of ten or more. Antigen specificity is unknown. TCR beta CDR3 regions were amplified from RNA transcripts. Initially, a first-round RT-PCR of the TCR CDR3 employed the HTBI primer set. TCRdb itself ran the multiplex PCR reads through MiXCR, one entry per CDR3 protein. The data contain tens of thousands of distinct CDR3 sequences, less than 50% of them singletons. Study-wide points: A model of 13 V-J features distinguished ophthalmopathy from stable hyperthyroidism.

The CDR3 extends over 12 amino acids. The V end lost 5 bases, the J end lost 5 bases, and 9 bases lay between the germline ends. Looked up from germline, CDR1 is MGHDK and CDR2 is SYGVNS. The chain recombines TRBV25-1 with TRBJ2-5, with D maybe TRBD2 (6 bases). The sample consisted of blood. The sequence was collected from a young woman with Graves' ophthalmopathy. The CDR3 sequence is CASSSAGETQYF. The CDR3 DNA sequence: TGTGCCAGCAGTAGTGCGGGGGAGACCCAGTACTTC.